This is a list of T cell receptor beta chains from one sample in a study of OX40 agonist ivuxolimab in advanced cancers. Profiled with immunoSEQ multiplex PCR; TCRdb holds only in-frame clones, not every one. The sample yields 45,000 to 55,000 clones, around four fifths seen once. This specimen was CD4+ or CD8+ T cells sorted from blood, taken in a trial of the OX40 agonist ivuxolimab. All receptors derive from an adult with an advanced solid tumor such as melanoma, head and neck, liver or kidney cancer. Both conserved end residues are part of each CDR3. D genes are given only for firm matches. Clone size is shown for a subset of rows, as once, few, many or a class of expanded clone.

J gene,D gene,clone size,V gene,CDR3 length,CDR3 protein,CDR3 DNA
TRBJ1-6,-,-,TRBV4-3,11,CASSGKSPLHF,TGCGCCAGCTCAGGGAAATCACCCCTCCACTTT
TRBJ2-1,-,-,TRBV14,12,CASSLIANEQFF,TGTGCCAGCAGCCTGATTGCTAATGAGCAGTTCTTC
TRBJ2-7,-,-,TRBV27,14,CASSEVNRGYEQYF,TGTGCCAGCAGCGAGGTAAATAGAGGCTACGAGCAGTACTTC
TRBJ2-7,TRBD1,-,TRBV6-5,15,CASSYSWTGVFEQYF,TGTGCCAGCAGTTACTCGTGGACAGGGGTCTTCGAGCAGTACTTC
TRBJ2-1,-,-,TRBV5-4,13,CASSLDRNNEQFF,TGTGCCAGCAGCTTGGACAGAAACAATGAGCAGTTCTTC
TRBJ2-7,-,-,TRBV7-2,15,CASSLVTGPTYEQYF,TGTGCCAGCAGCTTAGTAACAGGGCCGACCTACGAGCAGTACTTC
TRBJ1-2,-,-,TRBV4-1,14,CASSQDQQGLSYTF,TGCGCCAGCAGCCAAGATCAACAGGGTTTGAGCTACACCTTC
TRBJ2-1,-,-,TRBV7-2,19,CASSFQSVSISGDYNEQFF,TGTGCCAGCAGCTTCCAATCAGTTTCTATTAGCGGCGACTACAATGAGCAGTTCTTC
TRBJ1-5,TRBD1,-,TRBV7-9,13,CASSPNRGQPQHF,TGTGCCAGCAGCCCCAACAGGGGCCAGCCCCAGCATTTT
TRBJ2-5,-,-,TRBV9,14,CASTRTQIQETQYF,TGTGCCAGCACCAGGACACAAATACAAGAGACCCAGTACTTC
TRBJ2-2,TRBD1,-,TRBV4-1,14,CASGPGQGSGELFF,TGCGCCAGCGGACCGGGACAGGGATCCGGGGAGCTGTTTTTT
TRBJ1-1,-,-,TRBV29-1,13,CSVGREMDTEAFF,TGCAGCGTTGGAAGGGAGATGGACACTGAAGCTTTCTTT
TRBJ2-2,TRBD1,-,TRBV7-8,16,CASSSKQGWDTGELFF,TGTGCCAGCAGCTCCAAACAGGGGTGGGACACCGGGGAGCTGTTTTTT
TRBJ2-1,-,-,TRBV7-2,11,CASGATQGQFF,TGTGCCAGCGGAGCAACCCAAGGGCAGTTCTTC
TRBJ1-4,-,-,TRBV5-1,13,CASSLEDGFELFF,TGCGCCAGCAGCTTGGAGGACGGGTTCGAACTGTTTTTT
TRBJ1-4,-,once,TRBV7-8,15,CASSFLQATNEKLFF,TGTGCCAGCAGCTTCCTACAGGCAACTAATGAAAAACTGTTTTTT
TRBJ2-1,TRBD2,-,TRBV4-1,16,CASSPQLAGTYNEQFF,TGCGCCAGCAGCCCCCAACTAGCGGGAACCTACAATGAGCAGTTCTTC
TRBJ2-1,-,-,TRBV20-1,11,CSARSPNEQFF,TGCAGTGCTAGAAGTCCCAATGAGCAGTTCTTC
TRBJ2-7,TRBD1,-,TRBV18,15,CASSPPGQGTYEQYF,TGTGCCAGCTCACCACCGGGACAGGGGACCTACGAGCAGTACTTC
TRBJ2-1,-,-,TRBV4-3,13,CASSLLQDNEQFF,TGCGCCAGCAGCCTTTTACAGGACAATGAGCAGTTCTTC
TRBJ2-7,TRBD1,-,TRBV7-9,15,CASSLGAGGSYEQYF,TGTGCCAGCAGCTTAGGGGCAGGGGGCTCCTACGAGCAGTACTTC
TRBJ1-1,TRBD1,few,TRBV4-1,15,CASSQGTGVNTEAFF,TGCGCCAGCAGCCAAGGGACAGGGGTGAACACTGAAGCTTTCTTT
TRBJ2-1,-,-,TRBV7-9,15,CASSLEGRGNNEQFF,TGTGCCAGCAGCTTAGAAGGTAGAGGTAACAATGAGCAGTTCTTC
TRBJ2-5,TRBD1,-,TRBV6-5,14,CASRRQGWGETQYF,TGTGCCAGCAGGCGACAGGGTTGGGGAGAGACCCAGTACTTC
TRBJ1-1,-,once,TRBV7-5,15,CARILRGGRNTEAFF,TGTGCCAGAATCCTCCGGGGGGGGCGGAACACTGAAGCTTTCTTT
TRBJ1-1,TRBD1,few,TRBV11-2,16,CASSLTLTGMSTEAFF,TGTGCCAGCAGCTTGACCCTGACAGGGATGAGCACTGAAGCTTTCTTT
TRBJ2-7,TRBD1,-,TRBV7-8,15,CASSLPGQGRDEQYF,TGTGCCAGCAGCTTGCCGGGACAGGGTAGGGACGAGCAGTACTTC
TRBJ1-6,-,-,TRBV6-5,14,CASSYLLRGSPLHF,TGTGCCAGCAGTTACCTTTTGCGCGGTTCACCCCTCCACTTT
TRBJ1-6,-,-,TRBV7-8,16,CASSPERISYNSPLHF,TGTGCCAGCAGCCCCGAGAGGATCTCCTATAATTCACCCCTCCACTTT
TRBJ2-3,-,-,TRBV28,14,CASRLQFSTDTQYF,TGTGCCAGCAGGCTCCAGTTCTCCACAGATACGCAGTATTTT
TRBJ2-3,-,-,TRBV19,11,CASSTADTQYF,TGTGCCAGTAGTACGGCTGATACGCAGTATTTT
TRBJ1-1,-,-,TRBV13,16,CASRITGFSMNTEAFF,TGTGCCAGCAGGATAACAGGGTTCAGCATGAACACTGAAGCTTTCTTT
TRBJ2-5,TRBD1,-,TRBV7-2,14,CASSLRGLQETQYF,TGTGCCAGCAGCTTAAGGGGGCTCCAAGAGACCCAGTACTTC
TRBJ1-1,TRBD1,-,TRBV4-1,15,CASSQEGTGDTEAFF,TGCGCCAGCAGCCAAGAAGGGACAGGGGACACTGAAGCTTTCTTT
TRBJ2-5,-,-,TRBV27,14,CASSLSPAQETQYF,TGTGCCAGCAGTTTATCTCCAGCTCAAGAGACCCAGTACTTC
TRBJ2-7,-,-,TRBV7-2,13,CASSLTVWDEQYF,TGTGCCAGCAGCCTGACAGTTTGGGACGAGCAGTACTTC
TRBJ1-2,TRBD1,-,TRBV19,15,CASSSTGGPVVRYTF,TGTGCCAGTAGCTCGACAGGGGGCCCTGTGGTGCGCTACACCTTC
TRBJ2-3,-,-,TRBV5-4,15,CASSFGTAGADTQYF,TGTGCCAGCAGCTTTGGTACTGCTGGAGCAGATACGCAGTATTTT
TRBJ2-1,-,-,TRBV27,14,CASSSFGTYNEQFF,TGTGCCAGCAGCAGTTTCGGCACCTACAATGAGCAGTTCTTC
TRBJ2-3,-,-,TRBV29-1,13,CSDAKLGQDRQYF,TGCAGCGACGCCAAACTTGGTCAGGACCGGCAGTATTTT
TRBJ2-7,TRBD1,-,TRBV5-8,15,CASSTRGRGSYEQYF,TGTGCCAGCAGCACCAGGGGGCGAGGCTCCTACGAGCAGTACTTC